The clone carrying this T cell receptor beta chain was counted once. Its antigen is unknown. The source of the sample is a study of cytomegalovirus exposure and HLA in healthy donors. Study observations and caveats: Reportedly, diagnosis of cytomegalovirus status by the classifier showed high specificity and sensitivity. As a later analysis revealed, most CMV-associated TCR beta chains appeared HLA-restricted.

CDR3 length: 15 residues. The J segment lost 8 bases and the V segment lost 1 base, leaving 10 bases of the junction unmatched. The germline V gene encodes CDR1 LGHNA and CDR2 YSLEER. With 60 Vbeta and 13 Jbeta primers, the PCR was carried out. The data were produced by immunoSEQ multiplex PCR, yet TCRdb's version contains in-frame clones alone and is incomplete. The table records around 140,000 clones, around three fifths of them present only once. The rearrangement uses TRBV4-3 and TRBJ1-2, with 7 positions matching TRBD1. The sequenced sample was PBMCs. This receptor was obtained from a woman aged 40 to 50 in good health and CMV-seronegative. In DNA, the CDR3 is TGCGCCAGCAGCCAAGCCCCCCGGACAGGTGGCGGCTACACCTTC. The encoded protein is CASSQAPRTGGGYTF.